This T cell receptor (beta chain) is drawn from a study of T cell responses to AZD1222 COVID-19 vaccine. Trimming cost V 2 bases and J 4 bases, with 8 bases left between them. The CDR3 length is 14 residues. The germline gives CDR1 SEHNR, CDR2 FQNEAQ (reference sequence). Assay used: immunoSEQ multiplex PCR; TCRdb lists only in-frame clones, some missing. The table records 150,000 to 200,000 clones, roughly nine tenths of them present only once. This chain links TRBV7-9 with TRBJ1-4, with unresolved D. The source was peripheral blood, collected on day 0 of AZD1222 vaccination. The clonotype originates from an adult in good health. As DNA, the CDR3 is TGTGCCAGCAGCTTAATAACTGGTAATGAAAAACTGTTTTTT. Its protein is CASSLITGNEKLFF.